The 5 T cell receptor beta chains listed next were all sequenced from one sample in a study of shared T cell receptors in the human thymus. Only in-frame clones appear in the TCRdb table, and some are missing; sequencing was by immunoSEQ multiplex PCR. The table has some 640,000 clones, 80% to 90% seen once. A further study also used this sample, focusing on human thymus T cells.

Material: thymocytes. Receptor source: a boy less than two years old with a congenital heart defect.

V usage is TRBV2 and J usage is TRBJ2-5; 7 bases match TRBD2. The CDR3 sequence is 12 residues long. The germline gives CDR1 SNHLY, CDR2 FYNNEI. Trimming took 8 bases from V and 5 from J; bases not matched to a gene: 5. DNA of the CDR3: TGTGCCAGCCTGGGACTAATTGAGACCCAGTACTTC. Encoded protein: CASLGLIETQYF.

The chain carries TRBV5-6 and TRBJ2-1; TRBD2 agrees at 8 bases. Trimming took 4 bases from V and 4 from J; bases not matched to a gene: 16. The germline CDR1 and CDR2 sequences are SGHDT and YYEEEE. The CDR3 totals 18 residues. CDR3 protein: CASSPGTRRTMRYNEQFF. CDR3 DNA sequence: TGTGCCAGCAGCCCCGGGACTAGACGAACCATGAGATACAATGAGCAGTTCTTC.

This clone was observed once. The V and J genes are TRBV10-3 and TRBJ2-7; 8 bases align to TRBD1. CDR3 size: 15 residues. J gave up 3 bases and V 2 bases, and 6 bases lay outside the gene matches. CDR1 and CDR2 from the germline V gene are ENHRY and SYGVKD. CDR3 DNA sequence: TGTGCCATCAGTGAGGGACAGGGAAGGGGCTACGAGCAGTACTTC. This encodes CAISEGQGRGYEQYF.

V is TRBV7-2 and J is TRBJ2-7, with 8 bases fitting TRBD1. The length of the CDR3 is 14 residues. The germline CDR1 and CDR2 sequences are SGHTA and FQGNSA. The V segment lost 6 bases and the J segment 6 bases; nucleotides outside the gene matches: 10. CDR3 amino acids: CASSDTDRAGEQYF. In DNA, the CDR3 is TGTGCCAGCAGTGACACGGACAGGGCAGGCGAGCAGTACTTC.

The V call is TRBV9, the J call TRBJ1-5, with 9 bases matching TRBD1. The V and J ends lost 0 bases and 2 bases, in that order; junction bases with no gene match: 6. Germline CDR1 and CDR2: SGDLS and YYNGEE. The length of the CDR3 is 17 residues. The CDR3 DNA reads TGTGCCAGCAGCGTAGCGGGACAGGGACATCGCAATCAGCCCCAGCATTTT. Its translation: CASSVAGQGHRNQPQHF. Based on the CDR3 plus reference TRBV9 and TRBJ1-5, the full variable domain is DSGVTQTPKHLITATGQRVTLRCSPRSGDLSVYWYQQSLDQGLQFLIQYYNGEERAKGNILERFSAQQFPDLHSELNLSSLELGDSALYFCASSVAGQGHRNQPQHFGDGTRLSIL.